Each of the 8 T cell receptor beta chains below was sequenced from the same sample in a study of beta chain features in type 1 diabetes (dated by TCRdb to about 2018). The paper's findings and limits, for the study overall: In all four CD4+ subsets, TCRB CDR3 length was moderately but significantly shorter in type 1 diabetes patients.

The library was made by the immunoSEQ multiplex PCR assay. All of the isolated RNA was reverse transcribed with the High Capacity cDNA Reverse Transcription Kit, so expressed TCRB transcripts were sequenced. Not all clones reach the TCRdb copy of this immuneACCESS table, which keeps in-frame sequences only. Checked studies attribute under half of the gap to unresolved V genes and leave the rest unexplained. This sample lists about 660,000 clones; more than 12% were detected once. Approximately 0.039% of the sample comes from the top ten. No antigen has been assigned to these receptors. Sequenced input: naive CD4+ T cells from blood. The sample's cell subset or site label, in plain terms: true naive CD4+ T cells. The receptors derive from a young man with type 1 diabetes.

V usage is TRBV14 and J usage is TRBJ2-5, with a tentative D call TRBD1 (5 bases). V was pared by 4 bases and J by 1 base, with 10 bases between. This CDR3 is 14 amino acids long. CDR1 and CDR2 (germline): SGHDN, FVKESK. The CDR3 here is CASSRTLSQETQYF. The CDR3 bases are TGTGCCAGCAGCCGGACACTTTCCCAAGAGACCCAGTACTTC. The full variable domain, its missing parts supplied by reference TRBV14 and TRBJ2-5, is EAGVTQFPSHSVIEKGQTVTLRCDPISGHDNLYWYRRVMGKEIKFLLHFVKESKQDESGMPNNRFLAERTGGTYSTLKVQPAELEDSGVYFCASSRTLSQETQYFGPGTRLLVL.

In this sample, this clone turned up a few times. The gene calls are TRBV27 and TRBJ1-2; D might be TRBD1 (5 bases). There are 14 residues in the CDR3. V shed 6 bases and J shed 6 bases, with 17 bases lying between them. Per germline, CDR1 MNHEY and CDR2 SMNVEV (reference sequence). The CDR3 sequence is CASSPLGVKDGYTF. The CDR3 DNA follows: TGTGCCAGCAGCCCGTTGGGGGTTAAAGATGGCTACACCTTC.

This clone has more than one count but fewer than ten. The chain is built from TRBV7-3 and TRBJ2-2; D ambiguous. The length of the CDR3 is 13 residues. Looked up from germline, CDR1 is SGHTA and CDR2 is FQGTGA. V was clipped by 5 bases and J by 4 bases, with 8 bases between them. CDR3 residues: CASSHSLTGELFF. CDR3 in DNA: TGTGCCAGCAGCCACTCTCTCACCGGGGAGCTGTTTTTT.

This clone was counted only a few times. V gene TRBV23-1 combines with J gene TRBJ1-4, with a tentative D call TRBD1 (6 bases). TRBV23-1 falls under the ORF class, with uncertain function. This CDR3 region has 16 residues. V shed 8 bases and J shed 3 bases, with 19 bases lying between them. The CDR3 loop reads CASYQQGIAANEKLFF. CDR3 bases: TGCGCCAGCTACCAGCAGGGGATCGCGGCTAATGAAAAACTGTTTTTT.

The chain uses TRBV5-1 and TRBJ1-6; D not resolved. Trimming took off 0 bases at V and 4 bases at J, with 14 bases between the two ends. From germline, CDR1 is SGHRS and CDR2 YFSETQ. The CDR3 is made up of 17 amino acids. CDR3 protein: CASSLEQSQGYNSPLHF. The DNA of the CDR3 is TGCGCCAGCAGCTTGGAGCAGTCCCAAGGGTATAATTCACCCCTCCACTTT.

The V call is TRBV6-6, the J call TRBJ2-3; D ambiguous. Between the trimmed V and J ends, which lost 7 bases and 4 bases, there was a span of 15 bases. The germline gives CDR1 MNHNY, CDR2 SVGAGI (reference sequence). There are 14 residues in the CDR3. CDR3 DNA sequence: TGTGCCAGCACCGCCCCGACTTCTGCAGATACGCAGTATTTT. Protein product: CASTAPTSADTQYF.

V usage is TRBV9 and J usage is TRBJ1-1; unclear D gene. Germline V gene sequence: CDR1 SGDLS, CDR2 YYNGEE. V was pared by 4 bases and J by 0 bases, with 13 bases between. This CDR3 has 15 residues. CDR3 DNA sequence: TGTGCCAGCAGCCCCGCGGGAGCCTTGAACACTGAAGCTTTCTTT. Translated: CASSPAGALNTEAFF.

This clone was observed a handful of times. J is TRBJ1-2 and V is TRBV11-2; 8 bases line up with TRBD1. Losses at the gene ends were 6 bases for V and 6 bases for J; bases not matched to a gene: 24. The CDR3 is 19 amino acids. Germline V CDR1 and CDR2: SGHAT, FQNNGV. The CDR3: CASRSIGTGTANQLHGYTF. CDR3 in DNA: TGTGCCAGCAGATCCATCGGGACAGGAACCGCCAATCAGCTTCATGGCTACACCTTC.